These T cell receptor beta chains were read from a single sample in a study of early T cells in non-severe SARS-CoV-2 infection. TCRdb re-derived calls from the 5' RACE reads in MiXCR, one entry per CDR3 protein. The sample consists of about 89,000 distinct CDR3 sequences, 14% to 15% of them appearing once. The specimen sequenced was whole blood. These receptors were collected from an adult who was a healthcare worker with PCR-confirmed SARS-CoV-2 infection or an uninfected control (not recorded which). CDR3s include the opening cysteine and the closing phenylalanine or tryptophan. The D gene is left open where the match is weak. Clone size is stated in some rows and not others, as once, few, many or a class when expanded.

v_call	d_call	clone_size	j_call	cdr3_nt	cdr3_aa
TRBV4-1	.	few	TRBJ1-2	TGCGCCAGCAGCCAGGACACCTACTATGGCTACACCTTC	CASSQDTYYGYTF
TRBV7-6	.	many	TRBJ2-5	TGTGCCAGCAGCTTTCTCTTGCGCCATAAGGGGGGGGAGACCCAGTACTTC	CASSFLLRHKGGETQYF
TRBV9	.	.	TRBJ2-1	TGTGCCAGCAGCGAGAGACAGCAGTTTGGCGATGAGCAGTTCTTC	CASSERQQFGDEQFF
TRBV7-6	.	many	TRBJ1-2	TGTGCCAGCAGCTTAGGTGAAGGGAATGGCTACACCTTC	CASSLGEGNGYTF
TRBV18	.	few	TRBJ2-1	TGTGCCAGCTCACCCTTGCGAGGGGGGCAAACTAACAATGAGCAGTTCTTC	CASSPLRGGQTNNEQFF
TRBV11-2	.	.	TRBJ2-3	TGTGCCAGCAGGCCGACCAGTTACCGGGGAGGTGATACGCAGTATTTT	CASRPTSYRGGDTQYF
TRBV28	TRBD1	.	TRBJ1-2	TGTGCCAGCAGTTTATTGTCGGACAGGGATGGCTACACCTTC	CASSLLSDRDGYTF
TRBV6-1	.	many	TRBJ1-5	TGTGCCAGCAGTGAGGACGCGAGCCCGGGGCCCCAGCATTTT	CASSEDASPGPQHF
TRBV7-2	.	.	TRBJ2-4	TGTGCCAGCAGCCCTACAGGGTTTGGGAACATTCAGTACTTC	CASSPTGFGNIQYF
TRBV2	TRBD2	few	TRBJ2-3	TGTGCCAGCAGGGACAGCGGGGGAGGCACAGATACGCAGTATTTT	CASRDSGGGTDTQYF
TRBV27	TRBD1	.	TRBJ2-6	TGTGCCAGCAGTCCGGGACAGTTCTCTGGGGCCAACGTCCTGACTTTC	CASSPGQFSGANVLTF
TRBV6-1	.	.	TRBJ1-2	TGTGCCAGCAGTGGACTCTCAGGGCCCGAGGGCTACACCTTC	CASSGLSGPEGYTF
TRBV6-5	.	few	TRBJ1-3	TGTGCCAGCAGGCGGGGACAAGCTGGAAACACCATATATTTT	CASRRGQAGNTIYF